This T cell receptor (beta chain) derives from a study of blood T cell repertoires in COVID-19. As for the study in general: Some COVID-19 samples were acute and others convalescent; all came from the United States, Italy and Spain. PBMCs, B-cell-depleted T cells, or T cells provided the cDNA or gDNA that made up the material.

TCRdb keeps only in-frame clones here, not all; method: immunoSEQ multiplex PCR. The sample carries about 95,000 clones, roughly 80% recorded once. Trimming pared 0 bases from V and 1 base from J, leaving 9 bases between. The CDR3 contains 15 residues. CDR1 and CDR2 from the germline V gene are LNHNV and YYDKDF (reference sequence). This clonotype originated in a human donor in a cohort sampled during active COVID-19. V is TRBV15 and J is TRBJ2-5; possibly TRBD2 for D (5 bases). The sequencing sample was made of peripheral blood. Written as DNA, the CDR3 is TGTGCCACCAGCAGAGAGTCGGGAAGCCAAGAGACCCAGTACTTC. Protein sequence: CATSRESGSQETQYF.